Shown below are 7 T cell receptor beta chains from a single sample sequenced in a study of cytomegalovirus exposure and HLA in healthy donors. Vbeta (60) and Jbeta (13) primers were used in the PCR. Produced via immunoSEQ multiplex PCR; TCRdb's table is partial and in-frame only. This sample has about 140,000 clones, with about 78% found just once. Input material: PBMCs. Every receptor here comes from a man aged 40-50 years in good health and CMV-seropositive.

The chain employs TRBV4-3 and TRBJ2-3; 8 bases match TRBD2. This CDR3 has 17 amino acids. Germline loops: CDR1 LGHNA, CDR2 YSLEER. The V segment lost 1 base and the J segment 3 bases; nucleotides outside the gene matches: 9. The CDR3 sequence: CASSQALRGELTDTQYF. CDR3 coding DNA: TGCGCCAGCAGCCAAGCTTTGCGGGGGGAGCTAACAGATACGCAGTATTTT.

The rearrangement links TRBV20-1 to TRBJ2-4; D might be TRBD1 (6 bases). V was cut by 5 bases and J by 8 bases, with 10 bases left in between. CDR1 and CDR2 (germline): DFQATT, SNEGSKA (reference sequence). The CDR3 totals 11 residues. CDR3 sequence (DNA): TGCAGTGCTCCGGACAGATACATTCAGTACTTC. Amino acids: CSAPDRYIQYF.

CDR3 sequence reads: CASSVEAGEQYF. CDR3 nucleotide sequence: TGTGCCAGCAGTGTAGAAGCAGGCGAGCAGTACTTC. The V gene is TRBV2, the J gene TRBJ2-7; D unresolved. Between the trimmed V and J ends, which lost 4 bases and 6 bases, there was a span of 10 bases. CDR1 and CDR2 from the germline V gene are SNHLY and FYNNEI. CDR3 size: 12 residues. Looking up the rest from reference TRBV2 and TRBJ2-7 gives the full variable domain: EPEVTQTPSHQVTQMGQEVILRCVPISNHLYFYWYRQILGQKVEFLVSFYNNEISEKSEIFDDQFSVERPDGSNFTLKIRSTKLEDSAMYFCASSVEAGEQYFGPGTRLTVT.

The chain has TRBV27 and TRBJ1-3; perhaps TRBD1 as D (6 bases). V was pared by 5 bases and J by 0 bases, with 17 bases between. The CDR3 runs 17 residues. In germline, CDR1 is MNHEY, CDR2 SMNVEV (reference sequence). In DNA, the CDR3 is TGTGCCAGCAGTCCTACCCTTAGGGGGTACTCTGGAAACACCATATATTTT. It codes for CASSPTLRGYSGNTIYF.

This sequence joins TRBV27 and TRBJ2-1; TRBD2 aligns across 11 bases. Germline values: CDR1 MNHEY, CDR2 SMNVEV (reference sequence). This CDR3 is built from 16 residues. With 5 bases clipped from V and 9 bases from J, the junction kept 12 bases outside the gene matches. CDR3 amino acids: CASSALTSGSFPEQFF. In DNA form, the CDR3 reads TGTGCCAGCAGTGCCCTCACTAGCGGGAGTTTTCCTGAGCAGTTCTTC.

The genes are TRBV7-9 and TRBJ2-1, with TRBD1 matching 11 bases. J lost 3 bases, V lost 5 bases, and 3 bases had no gene match. The V gene's germline CDR1 is SEHNR and CDR2 FQNEAQ (reference sequence). The CDR3 has 15 residues. The CDR3 spells CASSPGTGGYNEQFF. DNA for the CDR3: TGTGCCAGCAGCCCAGGGACAGGGGGCTACAATGAGCAGTTCTTC.

The CDR3 nucleotides are TGTGCCAGCAGTTACGCCCATAGGAGGGGCTACACCTTC. Translation: CASSYAHRRGYTF. The rearrangement joins TRBV6-5 to TRBJ1-2; no reliable D call. The V end was cut by 2 bases, the J end by 8 bases, with 12 bases between. Germline values: CDR1 MNHEY, CDR2 SVGAGI. The CDR3 totals 13 residues.